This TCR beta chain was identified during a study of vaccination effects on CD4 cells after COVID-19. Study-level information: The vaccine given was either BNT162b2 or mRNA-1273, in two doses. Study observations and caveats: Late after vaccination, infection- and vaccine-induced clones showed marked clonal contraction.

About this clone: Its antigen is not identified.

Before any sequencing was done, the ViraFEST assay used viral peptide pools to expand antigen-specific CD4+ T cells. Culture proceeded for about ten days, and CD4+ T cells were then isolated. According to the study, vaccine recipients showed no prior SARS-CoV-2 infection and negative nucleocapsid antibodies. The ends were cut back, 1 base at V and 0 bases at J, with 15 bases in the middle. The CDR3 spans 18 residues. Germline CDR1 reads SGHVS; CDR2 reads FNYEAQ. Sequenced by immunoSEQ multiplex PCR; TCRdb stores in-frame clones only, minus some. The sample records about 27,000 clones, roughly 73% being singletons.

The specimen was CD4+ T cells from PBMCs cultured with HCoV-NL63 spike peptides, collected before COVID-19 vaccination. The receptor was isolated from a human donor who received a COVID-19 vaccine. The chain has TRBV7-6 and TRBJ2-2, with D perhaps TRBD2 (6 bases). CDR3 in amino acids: CASSLGIHGGANTGELFF. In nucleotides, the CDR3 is TGTGCCAGCAGCTTAGGGATACACGGGGGAGCGAACACCGGGGAGCTGTTTTTT.